Listed below are T cell receptor beta chains from one sample, sequenced in a study of naive and memory T cell subsets. In TCRdb, the UMI-ligation and nested PCR reads were re-called with MiXCR into one record per CDR3 protein. This table has around 18,000 distinct CDR3 sequences, roughly 9.8% appearing once. The source material was skin, sampled from a tuberculin skin test site. Every receptor here comes from an adult in good health. CDR3s leave out the opening cysteine and the closing phenylalanine or tryptophan. Each record gives: CDR3 protein, V gene, CDR3 length.

SARGGQGGTGELF | TRBV20-1 | 13
SARSHPGQKISSYNEQF | TRBV20-1 | 17
ASSIAGPEQF | TRBV7-9 | 10
ASSLDRARDTQY | TRBV27 | 12
SGDTGGSYNEQF | TRBV29-1 | 12
SVVSLERTGELF | TRBV29-1 | 12
ASSEGGGAYNEQF | TRBV10-1 | 13
ASSLGPGDSTDTQY | TRBV7-8 | 14
ASSYLANEKLF | TRBV6-5 | 11
AISDHRSGLLRVEQY | TRBV10-3 | 15
ASSLAIGMTEAF | TRBV5-6 | 12
ASSLQGHEQY | TRBV7-2 | 10
ASIGTIGTGAYEQY | TRBV6-5 | 14
ASSSGPGEQY | TRBV12-3/TRBV12-4 | 10